These 25 T cell receptor beta chains came from one sample sequenced in a study of T-cell memory formation after mild COVID-19. TCRdb processed the 5' RACE reads anew with MiXCR; each CDR3 protein has one entry. The sample has about 600,000 distinct CDR3 sequences; less than 25% are singletons. The material sequenced was PBMCs or a T cell subset sorted from them (not recorded which). All receptors come from an adult woman who had mild COVID-19 (a few samples of this study predate the infection). Cell type and time point are not known.

V is TRBV12-3 or TRBV12-4 and J is TRBJ1-2; 7 bases are a match to TRBD1. The CDR3 is 15 amino acids. The ends lost 5 bases at V and 0 bases at J; junction bases unmatched: 6. DNA for the CDR3: TGTGCCAGCAGTCACAGGGGACCCGCTAACTATGGCTACACCTTC. Amino acids: CASSHRGPANYGYTF.

This chain connects TRBV7-9 to TRBJ2-7, with TRBD1 identical over 7 bases. Germline lookup yields CDR1 SEHNR and CDR2 FQNEAQ (reference sequence). After removal of 3 bases from V and 5 bases from J, the junction contained 1 base not matched to a gene. This CDR3 contains 12 residues. The CDR3 spells CASSFDRDEQYF. CDR3 nucleotide sequence: TGTGCCAGCAGCTTTGACAGGGACGAGCAGTACTTC.

This clonotype was detected a few times. The J gene is TRBJ2-1, the V gene TRBV20-1, with TRBD2 matching over 11 bases. Germline V gene data show CDR1 as DFQATT and CDR2 as SNEGSKA (reference sequence). V was pared by 6 bases and J by 6 bases, with 13 bases of the junction left unmatched. The CDR3 consists of 16 residues. The CDR3 DNA is TGCAGTGCGACCCACGCGACTAGCGGGAATATCAATGAGCAGTTCTTC. It translates to CSATHATSGNINEQFF.

V is TRBV21-1 and J is TRBJ2-7; TRBD1 reflects the table's D call only, with no check against the DNA. TRBV21-1 is annotated as a pseudogene. This CDR3 is built from 14 residues. Here the CDR3 DNA reads TGTGCCACAGAAAGAAGGACAGCCTCCTACGAGCAGTACTTC. This encodes CATERRTASYEQYF.

This chain joins TRBV3-1 and TRBJ2-5; no reliable D call. The V gene lost 4 bases and the J gene lost 7 bases, with 13 bases spanning the gap. Germline loops: CDR1 LGHDT, CDR2 YNNKEL (reference sequence). The CDR3 consists of 13 residues. The CDR3 spells CASSPDQERTQYF. The DNA of the CDR3 is TGTGCCAGCAGCCCTGATCAAGAGAGGACCCAGTACTTC.

This clonotype turned up a few times. J is TRBJ1-1 and V is TRBV7-2; D is uncertain. V lost 5 bases to trimming and J lost 6 bases, with 7 bases between them. Germline V gene lookup returns CDR1 SGHTA and CDR2 FQGNSA. The CDR3 contains 11 residues. In DNA, the CDR3 is TGTGCCAGCAGCCGGTGGGCTGAAGCTTTCTTT. Translating gives CASSRWAEAFF.

CDR3 coding DNA: TGCGCCAGCAGCCAAGCGGGGGTTCTTTCCCGGGAGACCCAGTACTTC. Protein product: CASSQAGVLSRETQYF. The chain recombines TRBV4-1 with TRBJ2-5; the D gene is possibly TRBD2 (6 bases). This CDR3 is built from 16 residues. With 1 base removed from V and 5 bases from J, the gap between germline ends came to 17 bases. Germline assignment: CDR1 MGHRA and CDR2 YSYEKL.

The chain recombines TRBV12-3 or TRBV12-4 with TRBJ1-3; no reliable D call. V dropped 6 bases and J dropped 0 bases, with 9 bases sitting between them. The CDR3 sequence is 14 residues long. CDR3 sequence reads: CASSRGISGNTIYF. Written as DNA, the CDR3 is TGTGCCAGCAGCCGAGGGATCTCTGGAAACACCATATATTTT.

The chain couples TRBV7-6 to TRBJ1-3; D gene unclear. The V end was cut by 4 bases, the J end by 6 bases, with 10 bases between. The CDR3 has 13 amino acids. Germline V lookup: CDR1 SGHVS, CDR2 FNYEAQ. CDR3 sequence reads: CASSSDGENTIYF. DNA of the CDR3: TGTGCCAGCAGCTCAGATGGGGAAAACACCATATATTTT.

J is TRBJ2-1 and V is TRBV25-1, with 8 bases matching TRBD2. V shed 3 bases and J 9 bases; nucleotides not matched to a gene: 10. The CDR3 runs 15 residues. Germline assignment: CDR1 MGHDK and CDR2 SYGVNS. The CDR3 sequence is CASSDLREVYGEQFF. The CDR3, as DNA: TGTGCCAGCAGTGATTTGCGGGAGGTGTACGGTGAGCAGTTCTTC.

The J gene is TRBJ1-5, the V gene TRBV24-1, with a tentative D call TRBD1 (6 bases). The germline gives CDR1 KGHDR, CDR2 SFDVKD. The ends were cut back, 4 bases at V and 7 bases at J, with 16 bases in the middle. The CDR3 loop spans 15 amino acids. The CDR3 sequence: CATSDPGGGGQPQHF. In nucleotides, the CDR3 is TGTGCCACCAGTGACCCCGGGGGGGGCGGACAGCCCCAGCATTTT.

This clonotype appeared a few times. DNA for the CDR3: TGTGCCAGCAGCCCTGATTGGCGGGTCCCTCAAGAGACCCAGTACTTC. This sequence encodes CASSPDWRVPQETQYF. This chain connects TRBV3-1 to TRBJ2-5, with D tentatively TRBD2 (5 bases). The V and J ends lost 4 bases and 2 bases respectively, with 17 bases between them. The CDR3 has 16 amino acids. Germline V gives CDR1 LGHDT, CDR2 YNNKEL (reference sequence).

The V gene is TRBV5-1, the J gene TRBJ2-7, with D possibly being TRBD1 or TRBD2 (5 bases each). The CDR3 spans 15 residues. V shed 4 bases and J shed 0 bases, with 14 bases lying between them. The germline V gene encodes CDR1 SGHRS and CDR2 YFSETQ. CDR3 residues: CASSPGDGVSYEQYF. The CDR3 coding sequence is TGCGCCAGCAGCCCCGGGGACGGAGTCTCCTACGAGCAGTACTTC.

This clonotype has just one count. The J gene is TRBJ1-2, the V gene TRBV19; a weak D match, TRBD1 (5 bases). The CDR3 loop spans 13 amino acids. The V gene lost 11 bases and the J gene lost 3 bases, with 16 bases spanning the gap. The germline V gene has CDR1 LNHDA and CDR2 SQIVND (reference sequence). CDR3 nucleotides: TGTGCCGCCTGGGACGGGGGGGACTATGGCTACACCTTC. As protein: CAAWDGGDYGYTF.

This clonotype showed up many times. This chain connects TRBV5-1 to TRBJ2-3; tentatively, D is TRBD1 or TRBD2 (6 bases each). CDR3 length equals 14 residues. The V and J ends lost 4 bases and 1 base respectively, with 10 bases between them. Germline V gene data show CDR1 as SGHRS and CDR2 as YFSETQ. The CDR3 sequence is CASSPRGRTDTQYF. The CDR3 DNA reads as TGCGCCAGCAGCCCCCGGGGGCGCACAGATACGCAGTATTTT.

The rearrangement joins TRBV5-6 to TRBJ2-7; TRBD1 aligns across 7 bases. The germline gives CDR1 SGHDT, CDR2 YYEEEE. The CDR3 has 15 amino acids. With V trimmed by 3 bases and J by 3 bases, 9 bases remained unmatched. The CDR3 DNA is TGTGCCAGCAGCTCGGGACAGCGCTTGTTCTACGAGCAGTACTTC. As protein: CASSSGQRLFYEQYF.

The chain couples TRBV7-3 to TRBJ2-7; 12 positions match TRBD1. The CDR3 totals 15 residues. Germline V gene sequence: CDR1 SGHTA, CDR2 FQGTGA. The V segment lost 4 bases and the J segment 5 bases; nucleotides outside the gene matches: 6. This CDR3 is CASSSSGTGGHEQYF. The CDR3 region has the DNA TGTGCCAGCAGCTCCTCCGGGACAGGGGGCCACGAGCAGTACTTC.

This clonotype was counted between two and nine times. The V call is TRBV5-5, the J call TRBJ1-2; 9 bases fit TRBD1. J lost 4 bases, V lost 5 bases, and 9 bases had no gene match. Germline CDR1 reads SGHKS; CDR2 reads YYEKEE (reference sequence). The CDR3 loop spans 15 amino acids. The CDR3 is CASSSTGGSIYGYTF. DNA of the CDR3: TGTGCCAGCAGTTCGACAGGGGGTTCTATCTATGGCTACACCTTC.

This clonotype was detected many times. The genes are TRBV12-3 or TRBV12-4 and TRBJ2-1; D remains unclear. The CDR3 spans 10 residues. Deletions cut 5 bases from V and 8 bases from J, with 4 bases between. The CDR3 reads CASSLDEQFF. The CDR3 DNA follows: TGTGCCAGCAGTCTGGATGAGCAGTTCTTC.

This clonotype was seen a few times. The V gene is TRBV7-8, the J gene TRBJ1-5; D ambiguous. Germline assignment: CDR1 SGHVS and CDR2 FQNEAQ. Trimming took off 2 bases at V and 5 bases at J, with 19 bases between the two ends. The CDR3 spans 17 residues. The CDR3 nucleotides are TGTGCCAGCAGCTTAAAGGGCCTCCTGAAGGCGGATCAGCCCCAGCATTTT. Residues: CASSLKGLLKADQPQHF.

A few counts support this clonotype. This chain uses TRBV19 with TRBJ1-2; possible D gene TRBD1, 6 bases. V was pared by 3 bases and J by 6 bases, with 14 bases between. This CDR3 has 14 residues. Per germline, CDR1 LNHDA and CDR2 SQIVND (reference sequence). The CDR3: CASSIAQGWDGYTF. CDR3 DNA: TGTGCCAGTAGTATCGCACAGGGTTGGGATGGCTACACCTTC.

The V and J genes are TRBV5-1 and TRBJ2-5, with 12 bases identical to TRBD2. The junction had 9 bases not matched to a gene; V was cut back by 1 base and J by 2 bases. The germline V gene has CDR1 SGHRS and CDR2 YFSETQ. The CDR3 loop spans 18 amino acids. The chain's CDR3 is CASSLLASGGAGQETQYF. The CDR3 DNA sequence: TGCGCCAGCAGCTTGCTGGCTAGCGGGGGGGCCGGGCAAGAGACCCAGTACTTC.

The rearrangement uses TRBV7-6 and TRBJ2-2; no clear D gene. Germline V gives CDR1 SGHVS, CDR2 FNYEAQ. V was cut by 2 bases and J by 2 bases, with 9 bases left in between. The CDR3 totals 15 residues. The CDR3 sequence is CASSLSGINTGELFF. CDR3 sequence (DNA): TGTGCCAGCAGCTTAAGTGGAATCAACACCGGGGAGCTGTTTTTT.

The chain employs TRBV20-1 and TRBJ1-1; possible D gene TRBD1, 5 bases. The CDR3 is made up of 13 amino acids. Germline loops: CDR1 DFQATT, CDR2 SNEGSKA (reference sequence). Trimming stripped 2 bases from V and 4 bases from J, with 11 bases between. Here the CDR3 DNA reads TGCAGTGCTAGATTAAGGGGCACCACTGAAGCTTTCTTT. Translation gives CSARLRGTTEAFF.

This clonotype was observed a few times. V and J are TRBV6-5 and TRBJ1-1; tentative D call: TRBD1 (5 bases). The germline V gene encodes CDR1 MNHEY and CDR2 SVGAGI. Trimming shortened V by 8 bases and J by 5 bases, and 18 bases separated the two germline ends. The CDR3 has 14 residues. CDR3 bases: TGTGCCAGCGGGAGGGGCGCGAGGGGAACTGAAGCTTTCTTT. Protein sequence: CASGRGARGTEAFF.